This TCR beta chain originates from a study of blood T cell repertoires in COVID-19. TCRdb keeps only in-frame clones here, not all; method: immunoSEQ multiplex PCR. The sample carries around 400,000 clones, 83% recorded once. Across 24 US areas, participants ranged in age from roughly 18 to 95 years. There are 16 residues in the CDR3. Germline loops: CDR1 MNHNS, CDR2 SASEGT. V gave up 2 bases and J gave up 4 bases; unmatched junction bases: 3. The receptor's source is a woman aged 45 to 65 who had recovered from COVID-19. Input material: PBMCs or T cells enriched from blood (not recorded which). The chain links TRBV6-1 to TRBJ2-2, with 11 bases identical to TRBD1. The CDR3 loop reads CASSETGQGVTGELFF. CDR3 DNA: TGTGCCAGCAGTGAAACGGGACAGGGGGTCACCGGGGAGCTGTTTTTT.